The T cell receptor (beta chain) under discussion was sequenced for a study of shared clonotypes between healthy human individuals. Note on this clone: The target antigen is unknown.

TCRdb's table, derived via immunoSEQ multiplex PCR, lists solely in-frame clones and lacks some. Among 2 million to 2.5 million clones listed, over 90% were seen once. The CDR3 has 13 residues. Germline V gene data show CDR1 as LNHDA and CDR2 as SQIVND (reference sequence). V lost 7 bases, J lost 1 base, and 10 bases lay in between. Broader study findings: Generation probabilities were higher for clonotypes shared across all four sorted-subset donors than for unshared ones.

The specimen sequenced was naive CD4+ T cells from PBMCs. This sample's subset: CD45RA+ positively selected. The rearrangement uses TRBV19 and TRBJ1-1; D is ambiguous. This TCR derives from a young man in good health. Some clones in this sample may be carry-over from other donors' samples. CDR3 in amino acids: CASISWGNTEAFF. In DNA, the CDR3 is TGTGCCAGTATCTCGTGGGGGAACACTGAAGCTTTCTTT.